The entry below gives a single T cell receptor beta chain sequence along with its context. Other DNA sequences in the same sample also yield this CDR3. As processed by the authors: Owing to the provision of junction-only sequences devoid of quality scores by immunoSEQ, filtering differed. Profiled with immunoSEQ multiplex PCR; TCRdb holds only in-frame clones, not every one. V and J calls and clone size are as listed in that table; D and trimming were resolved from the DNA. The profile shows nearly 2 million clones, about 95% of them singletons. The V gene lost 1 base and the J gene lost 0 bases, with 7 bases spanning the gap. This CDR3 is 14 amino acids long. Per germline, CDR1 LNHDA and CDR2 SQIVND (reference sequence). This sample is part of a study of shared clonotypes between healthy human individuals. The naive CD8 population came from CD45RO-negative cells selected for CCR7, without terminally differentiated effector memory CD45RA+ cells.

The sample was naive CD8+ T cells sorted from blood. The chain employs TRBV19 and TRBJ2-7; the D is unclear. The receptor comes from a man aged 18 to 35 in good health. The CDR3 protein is CASSIAESSYEQYF. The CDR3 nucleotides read TGTGCCAGTAGTATAGCAGAGAGCTCCTACGAGCAGTACTTC. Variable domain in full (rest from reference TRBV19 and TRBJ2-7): DGGITQSPKYLFRKEGQNVTLSCEQNLNHDAMYWYRQDPGQGLRLIYYSQIVNDFQKGDIAEGYSVSREKKESFPLTVTSAQKNPTAFYLCASSIAESSYEQYFGPGTRLTVT.